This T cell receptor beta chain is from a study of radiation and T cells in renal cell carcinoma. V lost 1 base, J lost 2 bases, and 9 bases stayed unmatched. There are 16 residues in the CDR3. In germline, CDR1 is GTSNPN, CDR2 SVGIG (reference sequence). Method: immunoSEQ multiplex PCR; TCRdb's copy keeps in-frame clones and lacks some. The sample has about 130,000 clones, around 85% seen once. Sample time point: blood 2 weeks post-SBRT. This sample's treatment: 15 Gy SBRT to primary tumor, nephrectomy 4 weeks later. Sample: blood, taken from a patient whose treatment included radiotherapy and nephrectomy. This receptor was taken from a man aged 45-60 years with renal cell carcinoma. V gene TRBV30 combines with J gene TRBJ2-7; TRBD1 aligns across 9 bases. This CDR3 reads CAWSDAYRGPPYEQYF. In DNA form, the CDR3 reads TGTGCCTGGAGTGATGCCTACAGGGGGCCCCCCTACGAGCAGTACTTC. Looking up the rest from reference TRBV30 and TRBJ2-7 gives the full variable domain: SQTIHQWPATLVQPVGSPLSLECTVEGTSNPNLYWYRQAAGRGLQLLFYSVGIGQISSEVPQNLSASRPQDRQFILSSKKLLLSDSGFYLCAWSDAYRGPPYEQYFGPGTRLTVT.